This TCR beta chain was sequenced for a study of vaccination and CD4 T cells after COVID-19. This sample's treatment: roughly 10-day PBMC culture with coronavirus spike peptide pools or control peptides (ViraFEST assay). Replacement of half the medium with fresh IL-2 medium took place on days 3 and 7. The Oncomine TCR Beta short-read assay sequenced DNA from cultured CD4+ T cells. TCRdb re-called the PCR reads through MiXCR, storing one row per CDR3 protein. The table lists 15,000 to 20,000 distinct CDR3 sequences, approximately 50% of them singletons, with roughly 9.4% in the top ten. As concerns this clonotype: Its antigen is undetermined.

The germline gives CDR1 SEHNR, CDR2 FQNEAQ (reference sequence). The CDR3 length is 15 residues. Losses at the gene ends were 6 bases for V and 4 bases for J; bases not matched to a gene: 6. V is TRBV7-9 and J is TRBJ2-3; 11 bases align to TRBD2. The clonotype was recovered from a human donor who had recovered from COVID-19. Source material: CD4+ T cells from blood, cultured in vitro. The CDR3 protein is CASRPSGRSADTQYF. CDR3 sequence (DNA): TGTGCCAGCAGACCTAGCGGGAGGTCGGCAGATACGCAGTATTTT.